The clone carrying this T cell receptor (beta chain) has just a few counts. The germline V gene encodes CDR1 SNHLY and CDR2 FYNNEI. Trimming took 7 bases from V and 0 from J, leaving 13 bases between them. The length of the CDR3 is 15 residues. Adults of Caucasian background living in Nashville, Tennessee made up all donors. In unsorted samples, genomic DNA was obtained using 85 million to 90 million PBMCs. The method was immunoSEQ multiplex PCR; TCRdb's version includes in-frame clones alone and lacks a portion of them. In the table there are some 500,000 clones, around 79% of which are singletons. This specimen comes from a study of shared clonotypes between healthy human individuals. On the study more broadly: Donor ages ranged 18 to 49 years: a couple of women, three men.

The TCR sequence derives from a woman between 40 and 50 years old in good health. Some clones in this sample may be carry-over from other donors' samples. The sample comprised PBMCs. The V call is TRBV2, the J call TRBJ2-1, with a weak D call TRBD2 (7 bases). CDR3 residues: CASKGEGGSYNEQFF. The CDR3, as DNA: TGTGCCAGCAAGGGGGAGGGTGGCTCCTACAATGAGCAGTTCTTC.